The rows below give T cell receptor beta chains drawn from one sample of a study of control samples from healthy donors and cancer patients. Sequencing used immunoSEQ multiplex PCR; TCRdb keeps in-frame clones, though not all of them. The sample contains 50,000 or so clones, about 94% of which appear only once. The specimen sequenced was PBMCs. These receptors were taken from a woman aged 45-60 years with head and neck cancer. Both conserved end residues are part of each CDR3.

V: TRBV3-1/TRBV3-2
J: TRBJ2-3
CDR3: CASSQESSVTYGEDTQYF

V: TRBV7-6
J: TRBJ1-4
CDR3: CASSSPAGSVGNEKLFF

V: TRBV12-5
J: TRBJ2-5
CDR3: CASGLGLAGGQETQYF

V: TRBV7-3
J: TRBJ2-1
CDR3: CASSLERQNDEQFF

V: TRBV5-1
J: TRBJ2-3
CDR3: CASSLFPPGMSTDTQYF

V: TRBV2
J: TRBJ2-3
CDR3: CASSLTSRTDTQYF

V: TRBV7-2
J: TRBJ1-4
CDR3: CASSLEQATNEKLFF

V: TRBV7-9
J: TRBJ1-2
CDR3: CASSSVGGAAYTF

V: TRBV20-1
J: TRBJ2-6
CDR3: CSASEGSGANVLTF

V: TRBV30
J: TRBJ2-7
CDR3: CAWSSGLAGPRYEQYF

V: TRBV20-1
J: TRBJ2-3
CDR3: CSARKADTQYF

V: TRBV28
J: TRBJ1-1
CDR3: CASRTGYRRGTTEAFF

V: TRBV29-1
J: TRBJ2-3
CDR3: CSVEDRGGTDTQYF

V: TRBV19
J: TRBJ2-2
CDR3: CASSIGGAGELFF

V: TRBV2
J: TRBJ2-5
CDR3: CASSTLSGWSTKETQYF

V: TRBV19
J: TRBJ1-1
CDR3: CASSIRMEAFF

V: TRBV28
J: TRBJ2-1
CDR3: CASSFLGGGYNEQFF

V: TRBV7-9
J: TRBJ1-2
CDR3: CASSLGQGYGYTF

V: TRBV29-1
J: TRBJ2-7
CDR3: CSANLQGYEQYF

V: TRBV11-2
J: TRBJ2-7
CDR3: CASSLVRVSSYEQYF

V: TRBV29-1
J: TRBJ2-1
CDR3: CSVELERRRDEQFF

V: TRBV7-6
J: TRBJ2-7
CDR3: CASSLASDRVYEQYF

V: TRBV30
J: TRBJ1-6
CDR3: CAWSSLMTANSPLHF

V: TRBV5-3
J: TRBJ2-5
CDR3: CARSSPTGLGETQYF

V: TRBV4-3
J: TRBJ2-2
CDR3: CASSQADRATFSKHRGAVF

V: TRBV19
J: TRBJ1-5
CDR3: CASSTPLSHAGQPQHF

V: TRBV29-1
J: TRBJ2-7
CDR3: CSGTGTSGSHEQYF

V: TRBV5-4
J: TRBJ2-3
CDR3: CASSFLAEGTQYF

V: TRBV19
J: TRBJ2-7
CDR3: CASSEKTRAYSSYEQYF

V: TRBV5-5
J: TRBJ2-1
CDR3: CASSLRADRSYNEQFF

V: TRBV28
J: TRBJ2-4
CDR3: CASSSHGYRDLKNIQYF